The sequence of this T cell receptor beta chain was determined in a study of T cells in Graves' hyperthyroidism and ophthalmopathy. It was RNA transcripts that yielded the amplified TCR beta CDR3 regions. The HTBI set primed first-round TCR CDR3 RT-PCR. TCRdb redid the calling of the multiplex PCR reads with MiXCR, one entry per CDR3 protein. The sample carries nearly 250,000 distinct CDR3 sequences, almost 25% recorded once. This clonotype showed up many times. Diagnostic decisions used clinical symptoms, serum thyroxine and TRAb, thyroid ultrasound and orbital computed tomography. The authors took PBMCs from 10 ml fresh peripheral blood. The CDR3 sequence is 15 residues long. Trimming cost V 6 bases and J 6 bases, with 20 bases left between them. Germline V gene lookup returns CDR1 MNHNS and CDR2 SASEGT.

This TCR derives from a woman aged 40-49 years with Graves' ophthalmopathy. The chain has TRBV6-1 and TRBJ1-2; D is possibly TRBD1 (6 bases). Sample: blood. The CDR3 sequence: CASRSGDSGFDGYTF. For the CDR3, the DNA is TGTGCCAGCAGATCAGGGGACTCGGGGTTCGATGGCTACACCTTC.